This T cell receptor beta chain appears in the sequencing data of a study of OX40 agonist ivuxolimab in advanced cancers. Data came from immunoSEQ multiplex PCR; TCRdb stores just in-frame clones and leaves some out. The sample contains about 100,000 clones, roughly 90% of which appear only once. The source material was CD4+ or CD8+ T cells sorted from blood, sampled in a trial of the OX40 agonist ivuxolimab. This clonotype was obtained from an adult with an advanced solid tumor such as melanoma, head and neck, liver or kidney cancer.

The CDR3 nucleotides read TGTGCCAGCAGCCCCCGCTTGCGGAACTACAATGAGCAGTTCTTC. Translated, it gives CASSPRLRNYNEQFF. The J gene is TRBJ2-1, the V gene TRBV7-2, with D hard to call. The germline V gene has CDR1 SGHTA and CDR2 FQGNSA. Deletions cut 5 bases from V and 3 bases from J, with 14 bases between. The CDR3 contains 15 residues.